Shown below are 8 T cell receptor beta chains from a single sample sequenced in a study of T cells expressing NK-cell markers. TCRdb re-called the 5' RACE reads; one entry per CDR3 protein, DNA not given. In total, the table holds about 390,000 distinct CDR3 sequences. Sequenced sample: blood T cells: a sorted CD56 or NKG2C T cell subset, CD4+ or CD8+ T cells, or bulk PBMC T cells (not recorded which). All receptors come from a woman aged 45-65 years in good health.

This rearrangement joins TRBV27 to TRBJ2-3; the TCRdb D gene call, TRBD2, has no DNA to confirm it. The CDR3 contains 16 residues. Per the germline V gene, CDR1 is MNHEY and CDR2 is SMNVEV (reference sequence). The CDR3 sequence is CASSPPTSHRTDTQYF.

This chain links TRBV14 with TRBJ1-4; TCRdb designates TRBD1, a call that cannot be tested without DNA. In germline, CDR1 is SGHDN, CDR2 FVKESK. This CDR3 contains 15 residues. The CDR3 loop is CASSRGTVPDEKLFF.

CDR3: CSARLAGGRGTDTQYF. The gene calls are TRBV20-1 and TRBJ2-3; TCRdb gives TRBD2 as the D gene, but with no DNA this cannot be confirmed. Germline CDR1 and CDR2: DFQATT and SNEGSKA (reference sequence). The CDR3 runs 16 residues.

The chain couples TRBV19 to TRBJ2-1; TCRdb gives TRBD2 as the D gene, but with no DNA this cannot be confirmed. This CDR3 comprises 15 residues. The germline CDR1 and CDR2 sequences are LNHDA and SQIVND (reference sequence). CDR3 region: CASNKRGGKYNEQFF. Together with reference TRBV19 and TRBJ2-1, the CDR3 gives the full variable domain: DGGITQSPKYLFRKEGQNVTLSCEQNLNHDAMYWYRQDPGQGLRLIYYSQIVNDFQKGDIAEGYSVSREKKESFPLTVTSAQKNPTAFYLCASNKRGGKYNEQFFGPGTRLTVL.

This CDR3 is CASSQGRAVSDTQYF. The genes are TRBV4-2 and TRBJ2-3; TCRdb's D gene call, TRBD2, goes unchecked for lack of DNA. This CDR3 comprises 15 residues. Germline-derived CDR1 and CDR2 are LGHNA and YNFKEQ.

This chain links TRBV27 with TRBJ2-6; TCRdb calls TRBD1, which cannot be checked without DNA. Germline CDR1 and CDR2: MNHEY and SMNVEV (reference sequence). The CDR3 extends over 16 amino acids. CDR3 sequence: CASSFPDSSGANVLTF. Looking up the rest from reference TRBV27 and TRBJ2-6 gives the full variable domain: EAQVTQNPRYLITVTGKKLTVTCSQNMNHEYMSWYRQDPGLGLRQIYYSMNVEVTDKGDVPEGYKVSRKEKRNFPLILESPSPNQTSLYFCASSFPDSSGANVLTFGAGSRLTVL.

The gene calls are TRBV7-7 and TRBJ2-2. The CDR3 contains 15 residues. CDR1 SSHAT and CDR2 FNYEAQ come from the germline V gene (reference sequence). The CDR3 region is CASSPGRDRRGELFF. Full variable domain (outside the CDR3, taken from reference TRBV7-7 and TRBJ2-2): GAGVSQSPRYKVTKRGQDVTLRCDPISSHATLYWYQQALGQGPEFLTYFNYEAQPDKSGLPSDRFSAERPEGSISTLTIQRTEQRDSAMYRCASSPGRDRRGELFFGEGSRLTVL.

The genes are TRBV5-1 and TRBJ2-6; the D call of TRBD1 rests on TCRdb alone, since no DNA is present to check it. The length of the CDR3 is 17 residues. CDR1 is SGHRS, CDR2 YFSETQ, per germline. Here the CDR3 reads CASSPGQAISGANVLTF.